This is a list of T cell receptor beta chains from one sample in a study of cytomegalovirus exposure and HLA in healthy donors. TCRdb's copy holds only in-frame clones and misses some; the assay was immunoSEQ multiplex PCR. The data hold roughly 190,000 clones, with approximately 80% observed a single time. Material: PBMCs. The source is a woman aged 35 to 49 in good health and CMV-seronegative. CDR3s include the opening cysteine and the closing phenylalanine or tryptophan. Fields, in order: V gene, CDR3 protein.

V gene: TRBV18
CDR3 protein: CASSPQRGASSYNEQFF

V gene: TRBV19
CDR3 protein: CASSNLGTGRGGYTF

V gene: TRBV28
CDR3 protein: CASSRSGRAAGTQYF

V gene: TRBV11-1
CDR3 protein: CASSLWTGSTDTQYF

V gene: TRBV28
CDR3 protein: CALGTGNYGYTF

V gene: TRBV6-5
CDR3 protein: CASSFRGPNGYTF

V gene: TRBV2
CDR3 protein: CASSVLAATGELFF

V gene: TRBV5-3
CDR3 protein: CARTYLSLDVRYNYGYTF

V gene: TRBV5-6
CDR3 protein: CASSNRGRGNTEAFF

V gene: TRBV19
CDR3 protein: CASTTGLADNEQFF

V gene: TRBV4-3
CDR3 protein: CASSQDWGAGELFF

V gene: TRBV5-8
CDR3 protein: CASSRGTGGTETQYF

V gene: TRBV9
CDR3 protein: CASSSRRNSGNTIYF

V gene: TRBV9
CDR3 protein: CASSVALNTGELFF

V gene: TRBV21-1
CDR3 protein: CASSSPKGNSTDTQYF

V gene: TRBV7-8
CDR3 protein: CASSPGVTEAFF

V gene: TRBV27
CDR3 protein: CASSLDPLADTEAFF

V gene: TRBV30
CDR3 protein: CAWSQGQPEAFF

V gene: TRBV6-1
CDR3 protein: CASSEDLSGVGDYGYTF

V gene: TRBV10-3
CDR3 protein: CAISESIAGETGELLF

V gene: TRBV2
CDR3 protein: CASRTAPGLSTDTQYF

V gene: TRBV4-3
CDR3 protein: CASSQELGQGGSEKLFF

V gene: TRBV5-4
CDR3 protein: CASSSPGGDETQYF

V gene: TRBV10-3
CDR3 protein: CAISGGQGRTSNTDTQYF

V gene: TRBV12-5
CDR3 protein: CASGFPLPGLLLDEQFF

V gene: TRBV9
CDR3 protein: CASSLPGTSDSEQFF

V gene: TRBV6-1
CDR3 protein: CASSEVDRLTEAFF

V gene: TRBV11-3
CDR3 protein: CASSLGLLAGGPTGELFF

V gene: TRBV7-9
CDR3 protein: CASSFGQLMNTEAFF

V gene: TRBV7-6
CDR3 protein: CASSSPAGQGDYEQYF

V gene: TRBV15
CDR3 protein: CATSREYSYGYTF

V gene: TRBV7-9
CDR3 protein: CASSTSQGGTQYF

V gene: TRBV5-8
CDR3 protein: CASTFRSYNEQFF

V gene: TRBV18
CDR3 protein: CASSPQGQKNTEAFF

V gene: TRBV6-5
CDR3 protein: CASSYTWTHSGESQYF

V gene: TRBV5-1
CDR3 protein: CASSSHRGGYNEQFF

V gene: TRBV5-1
CDR3 protein: CASSNRKGNQPQHF

V gene: TRBV15
CDR3 protein: CATSRPSSPGFPNYGYTF

V gene: TRBV7-8
CDR3 protein: CASSPRQGTNYGYTF

V gene: TRBV11-3
CDR3 protein: CASSRGSTGELFF

V gene: TRBV30
CDR3 protein: CAWTDRPNTEAFF

V gene: TRBV5-4
CDR3 protein: CASSLGGANYGYTF

V gene: TRBV10-3
CDR3 protein: CAISSDSTPYNEQFF

V gene: TRBV29-1
CDR3 protein: CSVDRTGGQGVEAFF

V gene: TRBV4-3
CDR3 protein: CASSQLGQSNAEAFF

V gene: TRBV2
CDR3 protein: CASSATSGRAGEQFF

V gene: TRBV11-3
CDR3 protein: CASSSPHQGGDTEAFF

V gene: TRBV4-3
CDR3 protein: CASSQVIVRGSVAGELFF